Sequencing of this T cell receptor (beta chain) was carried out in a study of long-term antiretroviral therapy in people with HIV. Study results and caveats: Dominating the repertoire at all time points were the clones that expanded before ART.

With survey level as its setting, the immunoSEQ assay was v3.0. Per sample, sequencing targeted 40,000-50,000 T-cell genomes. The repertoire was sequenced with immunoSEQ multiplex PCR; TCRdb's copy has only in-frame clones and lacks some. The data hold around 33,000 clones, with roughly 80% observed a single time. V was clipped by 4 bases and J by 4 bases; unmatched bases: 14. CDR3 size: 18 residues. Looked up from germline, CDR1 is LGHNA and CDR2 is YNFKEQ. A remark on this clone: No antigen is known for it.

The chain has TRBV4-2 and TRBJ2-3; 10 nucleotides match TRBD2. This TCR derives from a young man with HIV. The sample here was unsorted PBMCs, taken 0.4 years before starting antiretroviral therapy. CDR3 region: CASSRHGGKREGPDTQYF. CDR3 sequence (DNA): TGTGCCAGCAGCCGGCATGGGGGGAAGCGGGAGGGGCCAGATACGCAGTATTTT.